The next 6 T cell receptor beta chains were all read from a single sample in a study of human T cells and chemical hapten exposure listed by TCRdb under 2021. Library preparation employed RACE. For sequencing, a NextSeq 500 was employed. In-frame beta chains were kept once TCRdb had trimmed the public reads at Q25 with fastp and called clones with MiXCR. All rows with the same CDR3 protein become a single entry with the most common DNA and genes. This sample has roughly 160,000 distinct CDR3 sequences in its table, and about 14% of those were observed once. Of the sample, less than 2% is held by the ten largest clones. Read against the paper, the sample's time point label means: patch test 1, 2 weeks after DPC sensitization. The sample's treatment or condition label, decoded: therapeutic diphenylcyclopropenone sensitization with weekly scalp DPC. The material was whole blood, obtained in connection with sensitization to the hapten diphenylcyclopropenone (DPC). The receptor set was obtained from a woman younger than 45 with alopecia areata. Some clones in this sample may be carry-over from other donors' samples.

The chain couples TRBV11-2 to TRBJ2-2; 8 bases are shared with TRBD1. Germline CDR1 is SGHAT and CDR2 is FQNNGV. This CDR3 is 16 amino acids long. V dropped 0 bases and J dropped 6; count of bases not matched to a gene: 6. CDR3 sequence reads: CASSLERDRYPGELFF. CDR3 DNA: TGTGCCAGCAGCTTAGAACGGGACAGGTACCCCGGGGAGCTGTTTTTT. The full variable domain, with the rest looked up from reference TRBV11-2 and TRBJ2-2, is EAGVAQSPRYKIIEKRQSVAFWCNPISGHATLYWYQQILGQGPKLLIQFQNNGVVDDSQLPKDRFSAERLKGVDSTLKIQPAKLEDSAVYLCASSLERDRYPGELFFGEGSRLTVL.

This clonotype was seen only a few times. CDR3 coding DNA: TGTGCCAGCAGCTCCCTAGGGACTACTTACGAGCAGTACTTC. Amino acids: CASSSLGTTYEQYF. The chain employs TRBV12-3 or TRBV12-4 and TRBJ2-7, with TRBD2 matching 7 bases. The CDR3 loop spans 14 amino acids. Losses at the gene ends were 6 bases for V and 4 bases for J; bases not matched to a gene: 9.

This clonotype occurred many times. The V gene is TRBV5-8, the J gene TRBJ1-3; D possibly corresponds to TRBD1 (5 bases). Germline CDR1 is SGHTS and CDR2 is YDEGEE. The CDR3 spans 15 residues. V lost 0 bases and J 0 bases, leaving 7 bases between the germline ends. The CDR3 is CASSLGGHSGNTIYF. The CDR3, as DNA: TGTGCCAGCAGCTTGGGGGGCCACTCTGGAAACACCATATATTTT.

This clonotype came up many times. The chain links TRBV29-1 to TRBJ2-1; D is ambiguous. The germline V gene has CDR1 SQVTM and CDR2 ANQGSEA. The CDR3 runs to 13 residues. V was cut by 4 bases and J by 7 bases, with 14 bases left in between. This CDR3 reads CSVVGSLGNEQFF. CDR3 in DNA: TGCAGCGTTGTAGGTAGTTTGGGGAATGAGCAGTTCTTC.

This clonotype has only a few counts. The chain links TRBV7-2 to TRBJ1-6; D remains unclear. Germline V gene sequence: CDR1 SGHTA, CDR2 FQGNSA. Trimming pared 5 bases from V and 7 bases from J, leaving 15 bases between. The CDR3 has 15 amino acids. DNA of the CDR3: TGTGCCAGCAGCGCCCGGCCCGGGCACAATTCACCCCTCCACTTT. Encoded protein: CASSARPGHNSPLHF.

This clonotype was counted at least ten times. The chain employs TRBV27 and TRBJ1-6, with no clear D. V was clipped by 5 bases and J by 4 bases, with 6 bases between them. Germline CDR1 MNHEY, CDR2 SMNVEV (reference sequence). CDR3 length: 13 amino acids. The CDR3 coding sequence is TGTGCCAGCAGTGAACAGTATAATTCACCCCTCCACTTT. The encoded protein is CASSEQYNSPLHF.